This T cell receptor beta chain was sequenced for a study of T-cell memory formation after mild COVID-19. Study-level findings and limits: Mostly located in CM and EM were contracting CD4+ clones, with contracting CD8+ clones located in EMRA.

The CDR3 consists of 16 residues. Looked up from germline, CDR1 is DFQATT and CDR2 is SNEGSKA (reference sequence). Trimming removed 1 base from V and 7 bases from J; junction bases left unmatched: 8. In this sample, this clonotype turned up a few times. The antigen remains unidentified. TCRdb reanalysed the 5' RACE reads using MiXCR and keeps one entry per CDR3 protein. Of around 470,000 distinct CDR3 sequences in the sample, around 18% were seen once. The receptor's source is an adult woman who had mild COVID-19 (a few samples of this study predate the infection). Cell type and time point are not known. V and J are TRBV20-1 and TRBJ2-1; 12 bases are a match to TRBD2. The material sequenced was PBMCs or a T cell subset sorted from them (not recorded which). The DNA for the CDR3 is TGCAGTGCTAGAGTTGCTAGCGGGAGGGCGGGGAATGAGCAGTTCTTC. Translated: CSARVASGRAGNEQFF.